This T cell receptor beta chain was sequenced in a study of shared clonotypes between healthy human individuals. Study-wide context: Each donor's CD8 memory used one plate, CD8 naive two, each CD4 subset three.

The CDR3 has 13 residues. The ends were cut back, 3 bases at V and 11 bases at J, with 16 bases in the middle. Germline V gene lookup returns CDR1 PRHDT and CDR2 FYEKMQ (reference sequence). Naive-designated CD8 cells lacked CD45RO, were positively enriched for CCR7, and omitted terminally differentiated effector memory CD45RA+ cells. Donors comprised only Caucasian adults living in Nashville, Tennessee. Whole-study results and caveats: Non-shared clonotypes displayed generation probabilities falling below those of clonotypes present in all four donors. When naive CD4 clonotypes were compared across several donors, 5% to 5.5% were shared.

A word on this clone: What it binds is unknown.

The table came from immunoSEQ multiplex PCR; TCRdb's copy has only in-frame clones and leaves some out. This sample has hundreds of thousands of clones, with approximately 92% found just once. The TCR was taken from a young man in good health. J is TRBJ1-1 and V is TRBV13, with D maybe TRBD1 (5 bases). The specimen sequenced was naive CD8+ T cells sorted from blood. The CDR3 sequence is CASSLMGPPGAFF. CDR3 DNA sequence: TGTGCCAGCAGCTTGATGGGACCGCCGGGTGCTTTCTTT.